This record concerns one T cell receptor beta chain sequence. At least ten counts were recorded for this clonotype. Its binding antigen is unknown. No base quality information exists; no much larger clone differs at one position. Sequenced using an Illumina MiniSeq. TCRs were amplified with Phusion for about 21 PCR cycles, with a constant-region primer paired with the adapter attached to the V primers. The MessageAmp II aRNA Amplification Kit was used to amplify the isolated mRNA, with in vitro transcription run for 16 hours at 37 degrees C. The Dynabeads mRNA DIRECT Purification Kit was used to isolate mRNA for TCR sequencing. A second approximately 25-cycle Phusion PCR added indexed Illumina adapters, and products were purified with AMPure XP beads. In the paper's pipeline: Using custom Perl scripts, TCR sequences that encoded the same protein were pooled, out-of-frame sequences were dropped, and the abundance of each clonotype was calculated. Any TCR sequence supported by only a single read was excluded from analysis. Repertoire metrics included Shannon entropy, Gini index, clonality, richness, and frequency of TCRs shared between repertoires. The public reads were quality trimmed at Q25 with fastp and then assembled into clones with MiXCR by TCRdb, keeping productive beta chains. Identical CDR3 proteins give one entry, which carries the most common genes and DNA. The V and J calls and clone size are TCRdb's, not the authors'. A total of under 60,000 distinct CDR3 sequences appear in this sample, about 10% of them only once. The ten largest clones capture about 6.2% of the sample.

What this sample's time point label stands for: before trial treatment. Donors were enrolled in RACIN, a single-arm phase I dose-escalation trial combining nivolumab, ipilimumab, aspirin, low-dose cyclophosphamide and low-dose radiotherapy. To be eligible, a patient needed to have an advanced solid tumor that was TIL-negative. This specimen comes from a study of low-dose radiotherapy and immunotherapy resistance in tumors (dated by TCRdb to between 2021 and 2024). A note on the overall study: Cohort 1 received 0.5 Gy per fraction every 2 weeks, with a prescribed total PTV dose of 6.5 Gy. For Cohort 2, the dose was 1 Gy per fraction given every two weeks, adding up to 13 Gy in total across 26 weeks. Nivolumab was administered intravenously as a 240 mg flat dose every two weeks, and ipilimumab was administered intravenously at 1 mg/kg every six weeks. Every two weeks, patients got intravenous cyclophosphamide at 200 mg/m2, given one day ahead of each radiation and immunotherapy administration. Starting on cycle 1 day 1, patients took 300 mg of aspirin by mouth once daily for four cycles. To make first-strand cDNA, Superscript III was used along with a set of TRAV- and TRBV-specific primers so that both the TCRalpha and TCRbeta chains were covered. Trial participants were not randomized into treatment groups. Eight patients were included in the translational analysis: three from the first dose cohort and the first five from the second dose cohort. TCRalpha and TCRbeta libraries were deep-sequenced on an Illumina MiniSeq instrument.

CDR1 SGHRS and CDR2 YFSETQ were looked up in the germline V gene. Trimming at the junction amounts to 0 bases on V and 1 base on J, and the germline ends lie 10 bases apart. The CDR3 covers 15 residues, taking in both the cysteine and the phenylalanine. The DNA shown is the 45-base CDR3, in frame from base 1. The sequenced sample was PBMCs, obtained before treatment. This TCR was sampled from a female donor with ovarian cancer. The rearrangement joined TRBV5-1 to TRBJ1-1; the D gene cannot be resolved reliably. The nucleotides read TGCGCCAGCAGCTTGGGGATTTGGGGGAACACTGAAGCTTTCTTT. Translated, this gives CASSLGIWGNTEAFF.